The 18 T cell receptor beta chains listed next were all sequenced from one sample in a study of cytomegalovirus exposure and HLA in healthy donors. Researchers ran the PCR with 60 Vbeta and 13 Jbeta primers. Libraries were prepared by immunoSEQ multiplex PCR; TCRdb keeps only in-frame clonotypes and omits some of them. The sample carries about 52,000 clones, about three quarters recorded once. Sequencing was carried out using PBMCs. These receptors originate from a man aged 18 to 29 in good health and CMV-seronegative.

This clone was seen a few times. This chain links TRBV4-3 with TRBJ1-2; TRBD1 matches at 10 bases. The CDR3 length is 16 residues. Germline V gives CDR1 LGHNA, CDR2 YSLEER. V lost 2 bases to trimming and J lost 5 bases; unmatched junction nucleotides: 8. The CDR3 coding sequence is TGCGCCAGCAGCCAATTCACCGGGACAGGGGCTTATGGCTACACCTTC. It encodes CASSQFTGTGAYGYTF.

The chain couples TRBV9 to TRBJ1-1; D gene ambiguous. This CDR3 has 14 amino acids. Germline-derived CDR1 and CDR2 are SGDLS and YYNGEE. Trimming pared 4 bases from V and 4 bases from J, leaving 14 bases between. CDR3 protein: CASSPIGVSTEAFF. Here the CDR3 DNA reads TGTGCCAGCAGCCCAATCGGAGTGAGCACTGAAGCTTTCTTT.

The chain has TRBV6-6 and TRBJ2-7; D call uncertain. V was trimmed by 5 bases and J by 0 bases, leaving 8 bases between them. The V gene's germline CDR1 is MNHNY and CDR2 SVGAGI (reference sequence). The CDR3 is 13 amino acids. As DNA, the CDR3 is TGTGCCAGCAGTACCCCAGACTCCTACGAGCAGTACTTC. Amino acid sequence: CASSTPDSYEQYF.

The CDR3 is CASSPPGQGYNEQFF. CDR3 sequence (DNA): TGTGCCAGCTCACCACCGGGACAGGGCTACAATGAGCAGTTCTTC. The chain links TRBV18 to TRBJ2-1; 9 nucleotides line up with TRBD1. V lost 0 bases and J lost 3; bases outside the gene matches: 0. The CDR3 runs 15 residues. Looked up from germline, CDR1 is KGHSH and CDR2 is LQKENI.

This chain joins TRBV30 and TRBJ1-5; 9 nucleotides line up with TRBD1. V gave up 0 bases and J gave up 5 bases; unmatched junction bases: 5. This CDR3 is 15 amino acids long. Germline CDR1 is GTSNPN and CDR2 is SVGIG (reference sequence). This CDR3 is CAWSVRRQGDQPQHF. The CDR3 bases are TGTGCCTGGAGTGTACGAAGACAGGGGGATCAGCCCCAGCATTTT.

The chain is built from TRBV6-4 and TRBJ1-2, with 10 bases matching TRBD1. CDR1 is MRHNA, CDR2 SNTAGT, per germline. The CDR3 totals 14 residues. After removal of 6 bases from V and 3 bases from J, the junction contained 4 bases not matched to a gene. The CDR3 sequence: CASSETGGDYGYTF. The CDR3 bases are TGTGCCAGCAGCGAGACAGGGGGCGACTATGGCTACACCTTC.

The chain employs TRBV10-3 and TRBJ1-4, with 7 nucleotides matching TRBD1. This CDR3 has 14 amino acids. CDR1 is ENHRY, CDR2 SYGVKD, per germline. V was pared by 6 bases and J by 4 bases, with 5 bases of the junction left unmatched. The CDR3 DNA reads TGTGCCATCAGCTCCGGGACAGTTAATGAAAAACTGTTTTTT. Translated, it gives CAISSGTVNEKLFF.

The chain employs TRBV2 and TRBJ1-5; D might be TRBD1 (6 bases). CDR3 size: 13 residues. Deletions cut 6 bases from V and 3 bases from J, with 9 bases between. CDR1 and CDR2 from the germline V gene are SNHLY and FYNNEI. The CDR3 is CASRDRSNQPQHF. The CDR3 DNA follows: TGTGCCAGCAGGGACAGATCCAATCAGCCCCAGCATTTT. The variable domain in full, with the rest retrieved from reference TRBV2 and TRBJ1-5, is EPEVTQTPSHQVTQMGQEVILRCVPISNHLYFYWYRQILGQKVEFLVSFYNNEISEKSEIFDDQFSVERPDGSNFTLKIRSTKLEDSAMYFCASRDRSNQPQHFGDGTRLSIL.

V gene TRBV14 combines with J gene TRBJ2-7; 9 bases match TRBD1. Germline CDR1 reads SGHDN; CDR2 reads FVKESK. The CDR3 runs 17 residues. The V segment lost 4 bases and the J segment 5 bases; nucleotides outside the gene matches: 15. The CDR3 here is CASSPVPGIQGAHEQYF. CDR3 in DNA: TGTGCCAGCAGCCCCGTTCCCGGGATACAGGGGGCCCACGAGCAGTACTTC.

This sequence joins TRBV7-8 and TRBJ1-2; no firm D call. Trimming shortened V by 5 bases and J by 8 bases, and 15 bases separated the two germline ends. In germline, CDR1 is SGHVS, CDR2 FQNEAQ. This CDR3 spans 13 amino acids. The CDR3 DNA reads as TGTGCCAGCAGCCCATTGAGGGCCGTGGGCTACACCTTC. This gives the protein CASSPLRAVGYTF.

This chain connects TRBV7-2 to TRBJ1-5; D is perhaps TRBD1 (5 bases). Trimming removed 3 bases from V and 4 bases from J, with 7 bases in between. CDR1 is SGHTA, CDR2 FQGNSA, per germline. CDR3 length: 13 amino acids. DNA for the CDR3: TGTGCCAGCAGCTTTCGGGGGAATCAGCCCCAGCATTTT. This codes for CASSFRGNQPQHF.

The chain is built from TRBV4-1 and TRBJ1-2; 10 bases are shared with TRBD1. Germline lookup yields CDR1 MGHRA and CDR2 YSYEKL. V was clipped by 2 bases and J by 9 bases; unmatched bases: 9. The CDR3 loop spans 15 amino acids. The CDR3 reads CASSQNPGTGERYTF. For the CDR3, the DNA is TGCGCCAGCAGCCAAAACCCGGGGACAGGGGAACGCTACACCTTC.

V usage is TRBV27 and J usage is TRBJ2-1; perhaps TRBD2 as D (6 bases). Deletions cut 6 bases from V and 4 bases from J, with 10 bases between. The CDR3 is made up of 13 amino acids. Germline CDR1 and CDR2: MNHEY and SMNVEV (reference sequence). CDR3: CASRAGGYNEQFF. The CDR3, as DNA: TGTGCCAGCAGGGCCGGGGGTTACAATGAGCAGTTCTTC.

The table lists this clone with a count of one. The rearrangement joins TRBV10-2 to TRBJ1-5; 8 bases align to TRBD1. V dropped 5 bases and J dropped 4; count of bases not matched to a gene: 7. The CDR3 runs 15 residues. Germline assignment: CDR1 WSHSY and CDR2 SAAADI. The CDR3 nucleotides read TGCGCCAGCAGTCCGGGGACAGGCCCAAATCAGCCCCAGCATTTT. This translates into CASSPGTGPNQPQHF.

The chain couples TRBV6-1 to TRBJ1-1; 11 bases are a match to TRBD1. The CDR3 is made up of 14 amino acids. CDR1 and CDR2 from the germline V gene are MNHNS and SASEGT. After removal of 6 bases from V and 2 bases from J, the junction contained 2 bases not matched to a gene. Written as DNA, the CDR3 is TGTGCCAGCAGGGACAGGGGGCCTAACACTGAAGCTTTCTTT. Amino acids: CASRDRGPNTEAFF.

V usage is TRBV4-2 and J usage is TRBJ1-3; tentative D call: TRBD1 (6 bases). V was trimmed by 2 bases and J by 4 bases, leaving 12 bases between them. CDR1 and CDR2 from the germline V gene are LGHNA and YNFKEQ. CDR3 length: 15 residues. The CDR3 bases are TGTGCCAGCAGCCAAACTGGGACATTGGGAAACACCATATATTTT. The encoded protein is CASSQTGTLGNTIYF.

The V and J genes are TRBV30 and TRBJ1-1, with 10 positions matching TRBD1. V gave up 4 bases and J gave up 0 bases; unmatched junction bases: 8. The CDR3 loop spans 16 amino acids. The germline V gene encodes CDR1 GTSNPN and CDR2 SVGIG (reference sequence). CDR3 protein: CAWINRDRGMNTEAFF. For the CDR3, the DNA is TGTGCCTGGATAAACCGGGACAGGGGTATGAACACTGAAGCTTTCTTT.

CDR3 region: CASNLGLPNTEAFF. The CDR3 coding sequence is TGTGCCAGCAACCTCGGTTTACCTAACACTGAAGCTTTCTTT. This rearrangement joins TRBV9 to TRBJ1-1; D gene uncertain. Germline V gene sequence: CDR1 SGDLS, CDR2 YYNGEE. CDR3 length equals 14 residues. V lost 6 bases and J 2 bases, leaving 14 bases between the germline ends.